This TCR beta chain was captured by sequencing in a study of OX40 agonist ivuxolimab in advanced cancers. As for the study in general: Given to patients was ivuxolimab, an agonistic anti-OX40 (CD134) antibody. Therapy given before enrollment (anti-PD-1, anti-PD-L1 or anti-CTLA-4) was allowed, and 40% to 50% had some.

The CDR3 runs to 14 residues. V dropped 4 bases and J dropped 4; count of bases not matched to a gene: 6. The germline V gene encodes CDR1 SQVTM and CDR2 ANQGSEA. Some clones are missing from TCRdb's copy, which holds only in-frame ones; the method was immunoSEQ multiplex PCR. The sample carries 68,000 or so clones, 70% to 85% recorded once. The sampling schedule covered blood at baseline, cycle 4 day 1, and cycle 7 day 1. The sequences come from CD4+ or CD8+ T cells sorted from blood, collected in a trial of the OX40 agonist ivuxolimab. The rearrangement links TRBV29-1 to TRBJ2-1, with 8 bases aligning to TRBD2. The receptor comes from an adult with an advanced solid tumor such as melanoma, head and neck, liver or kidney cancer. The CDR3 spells CSVVSGEVYNEQFF. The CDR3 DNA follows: TGCAGCGTTGTTAGCGGGGAAGTATACAATGAGCAGTTCTTC.